One and the same sample provided the 14 T cell receptor beta chains below, sequenced in a study of blood T cell repertoires in COVID-19. Assay used: immunoSEQ multiplex PCR; TCRdb lists only in-frame clones, some missing. The sample holds 110,000 to 150,000 clones, 85% seen once. Sequencing was performed on PBMCs or T cells enriched from blood (not recorded which). These receptors all stem from a woman aged 40 to 49 who had recovered from COVID-19.

The V and J genes are TRBV18 and TRBJ1-1, with D maybe TRBD1 (5 bases). Germline V gene data show CDR1 as KGHSH and CDR2 as LQKENI. The V end lost 3 bases, the J end lost 8 bases, and 10 bases lay between the germline ends. The CDR3 sequence is 12 residues long. DNA of the CDR3: TGTGCCAGCTCACCTGGAGGGGCCGAAGCTTTCTTT. Its translation is CASSPGGAEAFF.

This chain connects TRBV7-2 to TRBJ2-3; tentative D call: TRBD1 (5 bases). Looked up from germline, CDR1 is SGHTA and CDR2 is FQGNSA. This CDR3 is built from 14 residues. Trimming left V 5 bases short and J 0 bases short, with 9 bases between. In nucleotides, the CDR3 is TGTGCCAGCAGCACCGGACAAAGCACAGATACGCAGTATTTT. This encodes CASSTGQSTDTQYF.

The chain joins TRBV11-1 to TRBJ2-7; unclear D gene. The germline V gene encodes CDR1 SGHAT and CDR2 FQDESV (reference sequence). The CDR3 runs 12 residues. V lost 5 bases and J lost 4, with 9 bases in between. The DNA of the CDR3 is TGTGCCAGCAGCCAGCAGGCGTACGAGCAGTACTTC. Residues: CASSQQAYEQYF. Combining the CDR3 with reference TRBV11-1 and TRBJ2-7 gives the whole variable domain EAEVAQSPRYKITEKSQAVAFWCDPISGHATLYWYRQILGQGPELLVQFQDESVVDDSQLPKDRFSAERLKGVDSTLKIQPAELGDSAMYLCASSQQAYEQYFGPGTRLTVT.

The rearrangement uses TRBV5-5 and TRBJ2-7; maybe TRBD2 (5 bases). Germline CDR1 SGHKS, CDR2 YYEKEE (reference sequence). V lost 0 bases to trimming and J lost 2 bases, with 6 bases between them. The CDR3 consists of 13 residues. CDR3 amino acids: CASSLEGAYEQYF. CDR3 coding DNA: TGTGCCAGCAGCTTGGAGGGAGCCTACGAGCAGTACTTC.

This clone was seen only a few times. The CDR3 nucleotides read TGTGCCTCCGCCCGGGACAGGGCAAATTCACCCCTCCACTTT. It translates to CASARDRANSPLHF. The chain is built from TRBV30 and TRBJ1-6, with 9 bases fitting TRBD1. The J segment lost 7 bases and the V segment lost 7 bases, leaving 8 bases of the junction unmatched. Per the germline V gene, CDR1 is GTSNPN and CDR2 is SVGIG (reference sequence). The CDR3 has 14 amino acids.

The chain joins TRBV4-1 to TRBJ1-2; the D gene is possibly TRBD1 (5 bases). CDR3 length equals 15 residues. Germline-derived CDR1 and CDR2 are MGHRA and YSYEKL. Trimming cost V 0 bases and J 4 bases, with 12 bases left between them. The CDR3 protein is CASSQDSPGSYGYTF. Here the CDR3 DNA reads TGCGCCAGCAGCCAAGATAGCCCAGGGTCCTATGGCTACACCTTC.

The chain uses TRBV28 and TRBJ2-7, with 10 positions matching TRBD2. With V trimmed by 6 bases and J by 4 bases, 9 bases remained unmatched. Germline V lookup: CDR1 MDHEN, CDR2 SYDVKM. The CDR3 consists of 15 residues. Here the CDR3 reads CASSPGSSGRYEQYF. CDR3 coding DNA: TGTGCCAGCAGCCCCGGGAGTAGCGGGAGGTACGAGCAGTACTTC.

The chain employs TRBV14 and TRBJ2-1; 9 bases line up with TRBD1. Germline lookup yields CDR1 SGHDN and CDR2 FVKESK. The CDR3 contains 18 residues. The ends lost 4 bases at V and 3 bases at J; junction bases unmatched: 13. The CDR3 loop reads CASSPDSRDRVFYNEQFF. In nucleotides, the CDR3 is TGTGCCAGCAGCCCGGATTCCCGGGACAGGGTTTTCTACAATGAGCAGTTCTTC.

The count of this clone is one. The chain is built from TRBV7-8 and TRBJ1-5; 9 bases fit TRBD1. Germline V lookup: CDR1 SGHVS, CDR2 FQNEAQ. The CDR3 sequence is 16 residues long. After removal of 1 base from V and 0 bases from J, the junction contained 1 base not matched to a gene. The CDR3 DNA reads TGTGCCAGCAGCTTAGGGGACAGGGTTAGCAATCAGCCCCAGCATTTT. This codes for CASSLGDRVSNQPQHF. Using reference TRBV7-8 and TRBJ1-5 for the parts outside the CDR3, the full variable domain is GAGVSQSPRYKVAKRGQDVALRCDPISGHVSLFWYQQALGQGPEFLTYFQNEAQLDKSGLPSDRFFAERPEGSVSTLKIQRTQQEDSAVYLCASSLGDRVSNQPQHFGDGTRLSIL.

The chain has TRBV9 and TRBJ1-6; 8 nucleotides agree with TRBD1. The CDR3 covers 17 residues. CDR1 is SGDLS and CDR2 is YYNGEE in the germline V gene. Losses at the gene ends were 3 bases for V and 8 bases for J; bases not matched to a gene: 13. CDR3: CASSEALTGGGDSPLHF. The CDR3 coding sequence is TGTGCCAGCAGCGAGGCCCTAACAGGGGGTGGCGATTCACCCCTCCACTTT. The full variable domain, with the rest looked up from reference TRBV9 and TRBJ1-6, is DSGVTQTPKHLITATGQRVTLRCSPRSGDLSVYWYQQSLDQGLQFLIQYYNGEERAKGNILERFSAQQFPDLHSELNLSSLELGDSALYFCASSEALTGGGDSPLHFGNGTRLTVT.

This clone is a singleton in its sample. The J gene is TRBJ1-1, the V gene TRBV15; perhaps TRBD1 as D (6 bases). The CDR3 spans 15 residues. In germline, CDR1 is LNHNV, CDR2 YYDKDF (reference sequence). Trimming left V 6 bases short and J 5 bases short, with 19 bases between. CDR3 coding DNA: TGTGCCACCAGGGCCGGGTCTTTAACAGGGACTGAAGCTTTCTTT. Protein product: CATRAGSLTGTEAFF.

The chain has TRBV5-4 and TRBJ2-3; 7 bases are a match to TRBD2. The CDR3 covers 15 residues. The V gene's germline CDR1 is SGHNT and CDR2 YYREEE (reference sequence). The V segment lost 1 base and the J segment 6 bases; nucleotides outside the gene matches: 8. CDR3 DNA: TGTGCCAGCAGCTTGAGGCGGGAGATGGCTGATACGCAGTATTTT. Residues: CASSLRREMADTQYF.

The V and J genes are TRBV2 and TRBJ2-2; TRBD2 is a possible D gene (6 bases). CDR1 is SNHLY and CDR2 is FYNNEI in the germline V gene. There are 15 residues in the CDR3. The V end was cut by 8 bases, the J end by 2 bases, with 15 bases between. Here the CDR3 reads CASGRENSNTGELFF. The CDR3 DNA sequence: TGTGCCAGCGGCCGGGAGAATAGCAACACCGGGGAGCTGTTTTTT.

The V and J genes are TRBV3-1 (or the pseudogene TRBV3-2) and TRBJ2-2, with 8 bases aligning to TRBD2. The CDR3 length is 18 residues. Germline V CDR1 and CDR2: LGHDT, YNNKEL (reference sequence). V shed 0 bases and J 4 bases; nucleotides not matched to a gene: 10. The CDR3 DNA reads as TGTGCCAGCAGCCAAGAAAGCGGGGGACCGGGAGGCACCGGGGAGCTGTTTTTT. It codes for CASSQESGGPGGTGELFF.